Below are 27 T cell receptor beta chains sequenced from a single sample in a study of cytomegalovirus exposure and HLA in healthy donors. The PCR had 60 Vbeta and 13 Jbeta primers. Repertoires were generated with immunoSEQ multiplex PCR, while TCRdb's copy carries only in-frame clones and drops some. The table gives approximately 47,000 clones; the top ten clones make up roughly 17% of it. The sample comprised PBMCs. Receptors were obtained from a male donor in good health and CMV-seronegative.

This chain joins TRBV6-5 and TRBJ2-5; 10 bases align to TRBD2. Germline V lookup: CDR1 MNHEY, CDR2 SVGAGI. V trimming: 6 bases; J trimming: 1 base; junction bases outside the gene matches: 8. This CDR3 comprises 16 residues. CDR3: CASSYGPSGGQETQYF. The CDR3 region has the DNA TGTGCCAGCAGCTACGGGCCTAGCGGGGGCCAAGAGACCCAGTACTTC.

This chain links TRBV5-6 with TRBJ2-1, with 9 bases fitting TRBD1. Germline lookup yields CDR1 SGHDT and CDR2 YYEEEE. The J segment lost 7 bases and the V segment lost 0 bases, leaving 5 bases of the junction unmatched. The CDR3 totals 15 residues. CDR3: CASSLDRGRLNEQFF. CDR3 DNA: TGTGCCAGCAGCTTGGACAGGGGGCGGTTAAATGAGCAGTTCTTC.

This sequence joins TRBV6-5 and TRBJ2-1; the match to TRBD2 covers 14 bases. V shed 4 bases, J shed 3 bases, and the junction held 2 bases outside the gene matches. This CDR3 contains 16 residues. Germline CDR1 MNHEY, CDR2 SVGAGI. CDR3 sequence: CASSSGTSGGYNEQFF. CDR3 DNA: TGTGCCAGCAGTTCCGGGACTAGCGGGGGCTACAATGAGCAGTTCTTC.

The chain couples TRBV5-4 to TRBJ2-3; the match to TRBD1 covers 7 bases. The CDR3 runs to 14 residues. Trimming took 1 base from V and 2 from J; bases not matched to a gene: 1. Germline V lookup: CDR1 SGHNT, CDR2 YYREEE (reference sequence). The CDR3 here is CASSLTGATDTQYF. The CDR3 DNA is TGTGCCAGCAGCTTGACAGGGGCCACAGATACGCAGTATTTT.

V gene TRBV5-6 combines with J gene TRBJ2-7, with D perhaps matching TRBD2 (7 bases). The CDR3 totals 14 residues. V was trimmed by 4 bases and J by 5 bases, leaving 16 bases between them. Germline loops: CDR1 SGHDT, CDR2 YYEEEE. CDR3 protein: CASSQAGAGHEQYF. CDR3 nucleotide sequence: TGTGCCAGCAGCCAGGCGGGGGCGGGACACGAGCAGTACTTC. Looking up the rest from reference TRBV5-6 and TRBJ2-7 gives the full variable domain: DAGVTQSPTHLIKTRGQQVTLRCSPKSGHDTVSWYQQALGQGPQFIFQYYEEEERQRGNFPDRFSGHQFPNYSSELNVNALLLGDSALYLCASSQAGAGHEQYFGPGTRLTVT.

This clone is classed as medium-sized by frequency. The rearrangement links TRBV6-5 to TRBJ1-4; a weak D match, TRBD1 (5 bases). V lost 2 bases and J 5 bases, leaving 9 bases between the germline ends. The germline gives CDR1 MNHEY, CDR2 SVGAGI. The CDR3 is 14 residues long. The CDR3 spells CASSYQGLNEKLFF. The DNA for the CDR3 is TGTGCCAGCAGTTACCAGGGTTTGAATGAAAAACTGTTTTTT.

The V and J genes are TRBV7-9 and TRBJ2-4; no firm D call. The CDR3 covers 12 residues. Trimming cost V 7 bases and J 11 bases, with 15 bases left between them. CDR1 is SEHNR, CDR2 FQNEAQ, per germline (reference sequence). The CDR3 spells CASTSDWVVQYF. The CDR3 DNA reads TGTGCCAGCACCTCCGACTGGGTAGTTCAGTACTTC.

The rearrangement uses TRBV4-1 and TRBJ1-2, with TRBD1 as a possible D gene (5 bases). The CDR3 extends over 17 amino acids. Germline V gene sequence: CDR1 MGHRA, CDR2 YSYEKL. The V gene lost 0 bases and the J gene lost 0 bases, with 14 bases spanning the gap. CDR3 sequence reads: CASSQDLWTRSNYGYTF. CDR3 sequence (DNA): TGCGCCAGCAGCCAAGATTTGTGGACAAGATCTAACTATGGCTACACCTTC.

As regards this clone: Other DNA sequences in this sample translate to the same CDR3. J is TRBJ1-1 and V is TRBV6-1, with a tentative D call TRBD1 (5 bases). The CDR3 length is 13 residues. Trimming left V 5 bases short and J 2 bases short, with 9 bases between. The germline V gene encodes CDR1 MNHNS and CDR2 SASEGT. CDR3 nucleotide sequence: TGTGCCAGCAGTCAGGGTCTTAACACTGAAGCTTTCTTT. Its translation: CASSQGLNTEAFF.

The V gene is TRBV18, the J gene TRBJ1-3; TRBD1 is a possible D gene (6 bases). Looked up from germline, CDR1 is KGHSH and CDR2 is LQKENI. This CDR3 has 16 residues. The V gene lost 0 bases and the J gene lost 2 bases, with 11 bases spanning the gap. The chain's CDR3 is CASSPPTNRAGNTIYF. The CDR3 DNA sequence: TGTGCCAGCTCACCACCGACGAACAGGGCTGGAAACACCATATATTTT. Drawing the rest from reference TRBV18 and TRBJ1-3, the complete variable domain is NAGVMQNPRHLVRRRGQEARLRCSPMKGHSHVYWYRQLPEEGLKFMVYLQKENIIDESGMPKERFSAEFPKEGPSILRIQQVVRGDSAAYFCASSPPTNRAGNTIYFGEGSWLTVV.

The chain carries TRBV4-1 and TRBJ2-5, with D unresolved. V gave up 1 base and J gave up 5 bases, with 8 bases separating them. Germline CDR1 and CDR2: MGHRA and YSYEKL. CDR3 length equals 13 residues. In nucleotides, the CDR3 is TGCGCCAGCAGCCAAGGTGGGCGCGAGACCCAGTACTTC. Translating gives CASSQGGRETQYF.

The rearrangement joins TRBV5-6 to TRBJ2-5; a weak D match, TRBD2 (6 bases). The CDR3 runs 14 residues. V lost 4 bases, J lost 10 bases, and 20 bases lay in between. Germline V gene data show CDR1 as SGHDT and CDR2 as YYEEEE. For the CDR3, the DNA is TGTGCCAGCAGCGCCGGGACTCCGGGTTGGGGCCAGTACTTC. Translated: CASSAGTPGWGQYF.

The chain carries TRBV19 and TRBJ1-5; D unresolved. There are 17 residues in the CDR3. Germline assignment: CDR1 LNHDA and CDR2 SQIVND (reference sequence). The V end lost 3 bases, the J end lost 4 bases, and 19 bases lay between the germline ends. The CDR3 is CASSISLAPAENQPQHF. DNA of the CDR3: TGTGCCAGTAGTATTTCCTTGGCGCCTGCGGAAAATCAGCCCCAGCATTTT.

The CDR3 sequence is CASSFARGPTEAFF. CDR3 DNA: TGTGCCAGTAGTTTCGCCAGGGGGCCCACTGAAGCTTTCTTT. The chain carries TRBV19 and TRBJ1-1; 8 nucleotides line up with TRBD1. V lost 5 bases, J lost 4 bases, and 6 bases stayed unmatched. This CDR3 is built from 14 residues. From germline, CDR1 is LNHDA and CDR2 SQIVND (reference sequence).

The chain combines TRBV6-1 with TRBJ1-1; D call uncertain. Germline assignment: CDR1 MNHNS and CDR2 SASEGT. The CDR3 covers 14 residues. Trimming pared 0 bases from V and 5 bases from J, leaving 10 bases between. CDR3 coding DNA: TGTGCCAGCAGTGAAGCGATGTCTATGACTGAAGCTTTCTTT. It yields the protein CASSEAMSMTEAFF.

V gene TRBV5-1 combines with J gene TRBJ1-6; 9 bases fit TRBD1. The CDR3 is 15 amino acids. Germline trimming cut 8 bases from V and 8 bases from J; bases unmatched to any gene: 11. The germline CDR1 and CDR2 sequences are SGHRS and YFSETQ. The CDR3 reads CASSPGTGQHSPLHF. The CDR3 DNA follows: TGCGCCAGTAGCCCCGGGACAGGGCAACATTCACCCCTCCACTTT.

The rearrangement joins TRBV6-5 to TRBJ2-7, with TRBD1 identical over 8 bases. The germline V gene encodes CDR1 MNHEY and CDR2 SVGAGI. The junction had 7 bases not matched to a gene; V was cut back by 6 bases and J by 3 bases. This CDR3 spans 14 amino acids. The CDR3 nucleotides are TGTGCCAGCAGCTCCGGGACAGGTTACTACGAGCAGTACTTC. Residues: CASSSGTGYYEQYF.

This chain uses TRBV5-1 with TRBJ2-1, with 14 bases aligning to TRBD2. The CDR3 has 17 amino acids. CDR1 and CDR2 (germline): SGHRS, YFSETQ. The ends lost 0 bases at V and 5 bases at J; junction bases unmatched: 4. In nucleotides, the CDR3 is TGCGCCAGCAGCTTGGGACTAGCGGGGGGGATACACAATGAGCAGTTCTTC. Its translation is CASSLGLAGGIHNEQFF.

V gene TRBV18 combines with J gene TRBJ1-4, with unresolved D. V was cut by 0 bases and J by 2 bases, with 10 bases left in between. The CDR3 has 16 amino acids. Germline V gene sequence: CDR1 KGHSH, CDR2 LQKENI. This chain's CDR3 is CASSPPEGRTNEKLFF. For the CDR3, the DNA is TGTGCCAGCTCACCACCAGAGGGAAGGACTAATGAAAAACTGTTTTTT.

The chain couples TRBV6-1 to TRBJ1-2; 10 nucleotides match TRBD1. With 4 bases clipped from V and 0 bases from J, the junction kept 5 bases outside the gene matches. The length of the CDR3 is 16 residues. Germline V gives CDR1 MNHNS, CDR2 SASEGT. CDR3 in DNA: TGTGCCAGCAGTGTGACAGGGGGCACCCCTAACTATGGCTACACCTTC. Its translation is CASSVTGGTPNYGYTF.

The chain uses TRBV6-6 and TRBJ2-7; a possible D gene is TRBD2 (6 bases). In germline, CDR1 is MNHNY, CDR2 SVGAGI (reference sequence). The V end was cut by 5 bases, the J end by 1 base, with 12 bases between. CDR3 length: 14 amino acids. The CDR3 DNA follows: TGTGCCAGCAGTCGGGACTGGGGGTCCTACGAGCAGTACTTC. Protein sequence: CASSRDWGSYEQYF.

V usage is TRBV18 and J usage is TRBJ2-1; 11 bases align to TRBD1. Germline CDR1 and CDR2: KGHSH and LQKENI. The trim removed 3 bases at V and 7 bases at J, leaving 14 bases unmatched. CDR3 length equals 18 residues. DNA of the CDR3: TGTGCCAGCTCACCGATGTTACCCCGGGACAGGGGGGTGAATGAGCAGTTCTTC. Its translation is CASSPMLPRDRGVNEQFF.

This rearrangement joins TRBV18 to TRBJ1-1; D unclear. CDR3 size: 14 residues. V was clipped by 2 bases and J by 0 bases, with 7 bases between them. CDR1 KGHSH and CDR2 LQKENI come from the germline V gene. The CDR3 loop is CASSPGEMNTEAFF. The CDR3 DNA reads TGTGCCAGCTCACCAGGAGAGATGAACACTGAAGCTTTCTTT.

The chain couples TRBV30 to TRBJ2-3; D not resolved. V was trimmed by 5 bases and J by 6 bases, leaving 15 bases between them. Germline CDR1 and CDR2: GTSNPN and SVGIG (reference sequence). This CDR3 contains 13 residues. Here the CDR3 DNA reads TGTGCCTGGGATGTGACTGGGTCCGATACGCAGTATTTT. Translating gives CAWDVTGSDTQYF.

The gene calls are TRBV4-2 and TRBJ2-7, with D possibly matching TRBD2 (6 bases). Germline assignment: CDR1 LGHNA and CDR2 YNFKEQ. The CDR3 contains 14 residues. With 3 bases removed from V and 3 bases from J, the gap between germline ends came to 12 bases. CDR3 residues: CASSQGGEHYEQYF. The CDR3 DNA reads as TGTGCCAGCAGCCAGGGCGGGGAACACTACGAGCAGTACTTC.

The chain has TRBV5-1 and TRBJ2-2, with 9 bases lining up with TRBD1. CDR1 and CDR2 from the germline V gene are SGHRS and YFSETQ. With V trimmed by 4 bases and J by 6 bases, 10 bases remained unmatched. The CDR3 is 16 amino acids. CDR3 sequence reads: CASSRDREVGAGELFF. CDR3 sequence (DNA): TGCGCCAGCAGCCGGGACAGGGAGGTCGGGGCCGGGGAGCTGTTTTTT.

V and J are TRBV4-3 and TRBJ1-2; D perhaps matches TRBD1 (5 bases). Trimming took 7 bases from V and 2 from J, leaving 17 bases between them. CDR3 length: 15 residues. CDR1 LGHNA and CDR2 YSLEER come from the germline V gene. The CDR3 DNA reads as TGCGCCAGCAATCGTAGAGACAGTGTAAACTATGGCTACACCTTC. This codes for CASNRRDSVNYGYTF.